Listed below are T cell receptor beta chains from one sample, sequenced in a study of blood T cell repertoires in COVID-19. Sequencing used immunoSEQ multiplex PCR; TCRdb keeps in-frame clones, though not all of them. The repertoire consists of approximately 75,000 clones, with roughly 89% occurring once and the leading ten covering just under 0.6%. The specimen sequenced was peripheral blood. These receptors were collected from a man between 60 and 75 years old with acute or convalescent COVID-19. CDR3s include the opening cysteine and the closing phenylalanine or tryptophan. The D gene is left open where the match is weak. Only some rows state a clone size, as once, few, many or a class for expanded clones.

size,D,J,length,V,DNA,CDR3
.,TRBD1,TRBJ1-6,14,TRBV5-4,TGTGCCAGCAGCCTGGACAGGGGGCTTTCACCCCTCCACTTT,CASSLDRGLSPLHF
.,TRBD1,TRBJ1-1,14,TRBV7-9,TGTGCCAGCAGCTTAGGGGACAGGGCCACTGAAGCTTTCTTT,CASSLGDRATEAFF
.,.,TRBJ1-3,16,TRBV5-1,TGCGCCAGCAGCTTGGACCACCGGTACTCTGGAAACACCATATATTTT,CASSLDHRYSGNTIYF
once,.,TRBJ2-1,17,TRBV5-1,TGCGCCAGCAGCTTGGGGCTCACAGGCGGCTCCTACAATGAGCAGTTCTTC,CASSLGLTGGSYNEQFF
once,.,TRBJ2-1,12,TRBV13,TGTGCCAGCAGCGCGCCCAGGGCTGAGCAGTTCTTC,CASSAPRAEQFF
.,.,TRBJ2-5,14,TRBV6-5,TGTGCCAGCAACAAAGGCGGGTACCAAGAGACCCAGTACTTC,CASNKGGYQETQYF
.,TRBD2,TRBJ2-5,15,TRBV5-1,TGCGCCAGCAGCGACCTAGCGGGAGACGGGGAGACCCAGTACTTC,CASSDLAGDGETQYF
.,.,TRBJ1-2,13,TRBV30,TGTGCCTGGAGTCCTTCCCCAGTCTATGGCTACACCTTC,CAWSPSPVYGYTF
.,.,TRBJ1-1,14,TRBV21-1,TGTGCCAGCAGCGCGGGACTGCCGAACACTGAAGCTTTCTTT,CASSAGLPNTEAFF
.,TRBD2,TRBJ2-2,16,TRBV7-8,TGTGCCTCCAACTCGGAGACTAGCGGGGAGACCGGGGAGCTGTTTTTT,CASNSETSGETGELFF
.,.,TRBJ1-6,15,TRBV5-1,TGCGCCAGCAGCTCAACAGGGCAGATGAATTCACCCCTCCACTTT,CASSSTGQMNSPLHF
.,TRBD1,TRBJ2-5,15,TRBV6-5,TGTGCCAGCAGATTGACAGGGGGTAACCAAGAGACCCAGTACTTC,CASRLTGGNQETQYF
.,TRBD1,TRBJ1-6,15,TRBV27,TGTGCCAGCAGTTTATTCAGGGGGCAACGTTCACCCCTCCACTTT,CASSLFRGQRSPLHF
.,.,TRBJ1-5,14,TRBV19,TGTGCCAGTAGTATAGAGGAGGTTGCTCAGCCCCAGCATTTT,CASSIEEVAQPQHF
.,TRBD1,TRBJ2-5,13,TRBV5-1,TGCGCCAGCAGCTTTTACAGGGGAGAGACCCAGTACTTC,CASSFYRGETQYF
few,.,TRBJ2-7,15,TRBV3-1/TRBV3-2,TGTGCCAGCAGCCGCCAACAGGTCCCTCGCTACGAGCAGTACTTC,CASSRQQVPRYEQYF
.,TRBD1,TRBJ1-1,14,TRBV19,TGTGCCAGTAGTGTGACAGGGGGCACGACTGAAGCTTTCTTT,CASSVTGGTTEAFF
.,TRBD2,TRBJ2-5,15,TRBV5-1,TGCGCCAGCAGCACTGGACTAGCGGGAGTGGAGACCCAGTACTTC,CASSTGLAGVETQYF
.,.,TRBJ1-2,12,TRBV2,TGTGCCAGCAGTACGGGGAACTATGGCTACACCTTC,CASSTGNYGYTF
.,TRBD2,TRBJ2-2,16,TRBV5-6,TGTGCCAGCAGCTTTGGAGGGCGGGGGGGCACCGGGGAGCTGTTTTTT,CASSFGGRGGTGELFF
.,.,TRBJ2-4,19,TRBV15,TGTGCCACCAGCAGAGAGAAACAGGGAATTCCGATAGCCAAAAACATTCAGTACTTC,CATSREKQGIPIAKNIQYF
.,.,TRBJ2-3,14,TRBV10-1,TGCGCCAGCAGTGAGTCGAGACCCCCTAGGTCGCAGTATTTT,CASSESRPPRSQYF